These 31 T cell receptor beta chains originate from one sample sequenced in a study of technical replicates of blood from a few donors. Repertoires were generated with immunoSEQ multiplex PCR, while TCRdb's copy carries only in-frame clones and drops some. The repertoire holds about 16,000 clones, with more than 75% as singletons. The source material was PBMCs. The receptors were sampled from a human donor in good health.

J is TRBJ2-1 and V is TRBV9, with a tentative D call TRBD2 (6 bases). In germline, CDR1 is SGDLS, CDR2 YYNGEE. V was clipped by 0 bases and J by 2 bases, with 9 bases between them. This CDR3 region has 15 residues. Written as DNA, the CDR3 is TGTGCCAGCAGCGTAGATAGCGGAACCTACAATGAGCAGTTCTTC. Amino acids: CASSVDSGTYNEQFF.

This rearrangement joins TRBV6-5 to TRBJ1-2, with D tentatively TRBD1 (5 bases). Deletions cut 2 bases from V and 6 bases from J, with 19 bases between. Germline lookup yields CDR1 MNHEY and CDR2 SVGAGI. There are 16 residues in the CDR3. CDR3 residues: CASSYTAGSSGDGYTF. In DNA, the CDR3 is TGTGCCAGCAGTTACACGGCAGGGTCCTCGGGCGATGGCTACACCTTC.

The chain couples TRBV7-9 to TRBJ2-1; D possibly corresponds to TRBD2 (6 bases). Germline V gives CDR1 SEHNR, CDR2 FQNEAQ (reference sequence). Trimming shortened V by 5 bases and J by 6 bases, and 17 bases separated the two germline ends. The CDR3 length is 15 residues. The CDR3 nucleotides read TGTGCCAGCAGCCCTACTGCGGGGTTCGCCAATGAGCAGTTCTTC. Its protein is CASSPTAGFANEQFF.

The gene calls are TRBV6-1 and TRBJ2-4, with a tentative D call TRBD2 (5 bases). This CDR3 has 13 amino acids. The germline V and J ends were trimmed by 2 bases and 5 bases, with 7 bases remaining between them. CDR1 and CDR2 (germline): MNHNS, SASEGT. CDR3 nucleotides: TGTGCCAGCAGTGAAACGAGGGAAAACATTCAGTACTTC. Protein: CASSETRENIQYF.

This chain uses TRBV12-5 with TRBJ2-1; TRBD2 matches at 9 bases. CDR3 length: 14 amino acids. The J segment lost 4 bases and the V segment lost 5 bases, leaving 3 bases of the junction unmatched. Germline CDR1 reads LGHNT; CDR2 reads FRNRAP. This chain's CDR3 is CASGDSGGYNEQFF. The CDR3 DNA reads TGTGCTAGTGGTGATAGCGGGGGATACAATGAGCAGTTCTTC. Based on the CDR3 plus reference TRBV12-5 and TRBJ2-1, the full variable domain is DARVTQTPRHKVTEMGQEVTMRCQPILGHNTVFWYRQTMMQGLELLAYFRNRAPLDDSGMPKDRFSAEMPDATLATLKIQPSEPRDSAVYFCASGDSGGYNEQFFGPGTRLTVL.

The chain carries TRBV28 and TRBJ2-4; a possible D gene is TRBD1 (6 bases). CDR1 MDHEN and CDR2 SYDVKM come from the germline V gene. Deletions cut 5 bases from V and 16 bases from J, with 18 bases between. The CDR3 loop spans 12 amino acids. DNA for the CDR3: TGTGCCAGCAGTATGATATCGGGACATTACTACTTC. This sequence encodes CASSMISGHYYF.

This clone was seen a few times. The CDR3 DNA is TGTGCCAGCAGTGAAGGGAGTGCAGGGTACTATGGCTACACCTTC. Translation gives CASSEGSAGYYGYTF. This chain links TRBV6-1 with TRBJ1-2; weak D call: TRBD1 (5 bases). In germline, CDR1 is MNHNS, CDR2 SASEGT. The CDR3 covers 15 residues. Trimming pared 1 base from V and 3 bases from J, leaving 12 bases between.

The CDR3 DNA reads as TGTGCCAGCTCACCAACAGACACCTCCTACAATGAGCAGTTCTTC. It translates to CASSPTDTSYNEQFF. The V and J genes are TRBV18 and TRBJ2-1; D remains unclear. The germline V gene encodes CDR1 KGHSH and CDR2 LQKENI. The CDR3 extends over 15 amino acids. The V end lost 2 bases, the J end lost 0 bases, and 8 bases lay between the germline ends.

The V call is TRBV11-3, the J call TRBJ2-7; 12 nucleotides align to TRBD1. After removal of 5 bases from V and 4 bases from J, the junction contained 15 bases not matched to a gene. The CDR3 contains 18 residues. Germline V lookup: CDR1 SGHNT, CDR2 YENEEA. The CDR3 DNA is TGTGCCAGCAGCGTCACGGAGTTCTGGGACAGGGGGCAGTACGAGCAGTACTTC. Translation: CASSVTEFWDRGQYEQYF.

The rearrangement uses TRBV6-1 and TRBJ2-7; TRBD1 aligns across 7 bases. Looked up from germline, CDR1 is MNHNS and CDR2 is SASEGT. The trim removed 1 base at V and 2 bases at J, leaving 8 bases unmatched. The CDR3 spans 16 residues. The CDR3 is CASSEGDRRTAYEQYF. In DNA, the CDR3 is TGTGCCAGCAGTGAAGGGGACAGACGTACAGCCTACGAGCAGTACTTC.

The chain is built from TRBV6-6 and TRBJ2-1, with 8 bases identical to TRBD2. CDR1 is MNHNY, CDR2 SVGAGI, per germline (reference sequence). J lost 4 bases, V lost 2 bases, and 7 bases had no gene match. The CDR3 is made up of 16 amino acids. The CDR3 DNA sequence: TGTGCCAGCAGTTACGGCAGCCTAGCGGGTTACAATGAGCAGTTCTTC. As protein: CASSYGSLAGYNEQFF.

The chain carries TRBV2 and TRBJ1-4; TRBD1 might be the D (5 bases). V lost 4 bases and J lost 0, with 9 bases in between. Germline V gene data show CDR1 as SNHLY and CDR2 as FYNNEI. The CDR3 spans 15 residues. CDR3 in amino acids: CASSAGGTTNEKLFF. In DNA, the CDR3 is TGTGCCAGCAGTGCGGGGGGAACAACTAATGAAAAACTGTTTTTT.

The rearrangement uses TRBV11-2 and TRBJ2-5; TRBD2 matches at 9 bases. V dropped 4 bases and J dropped 5; count of bases not matched to a gene: 11. Germline V gives CDR1 SGHAT, CDR2 FQNNGV. The CDR3 spans 16 residues. CDR3 nucleotide sequence: TGTGCCAGCAGCTCGGGTGCAGCGGGAGGTGGGGAGACCCAGTACTTC. It encodes CASSSGAAGGGETQYF.

This clone was seen only once. The chain combines TRBV7-6 with TRBJ2-7; D may be TRBD2 (6 bases). The CDR3 contains 15 residues. The germline V and J ends were trimmed by 0 bases and 1 base, with 10 bases remaining between them. Germline CDR1 SGHVS, CDR2 FNYEAQ. CDR3 in amino acids: CASSLAGGHSYEQYF. The CDR3 nucleotides are TGTGCCAGCAGCTTAGCGGGAGGCCATTCCTACGAGCAGTACTTC.

This clone occurred a few times. This chain connects TRBV6-1 to TRBJ1-3, with D possibly TRBD1 on 5 matching bases. Trimming removed 7 bases from V and 4 bases from J, with 8 bases in between. The CDR3 runs to 12 residues. Germline lookup yields CDR1 MNHNS and CDR2 SASEGT. The CDR3 sequence is CASKQDGNTIYF. The CDR3, as DNA: TGTGCCAGCAAACAGGACGGAAACACCATATATTTT.

The rearrangement links TRBV18 to TRBJ2-6, with TRBD1 matching over 7 bases. Germline V gene sequence: CDR1 KGHSH, CDR2 LQKENI. The CDR3 totals 17 residues. J gave up 2 bases and V 4 bases, and 8 bases lay outside the gene matches. Here the CDR3 reads CASSHGTAGPGANVLTF. The CDR3 DNA reads TGTGCCAGCTCACACGGGACAGCAGGACCTGGGGCCAACGTCCTGACTTTC.

The chain has TRBV10-1 and TRBJ2-7; no firm D call. Germline CDR1 WNHNN, CDR2 SYGVQD (reference sequence). Trimming cost V 2 bases and J 2 bases, with 10 bases left between them. CDR3 length: 14 residues. In DNA, the CDR3 is TGCGCCAGCAGTGAGGGGCAGCTTCCCTACGAGCAGTACTTC. Protein sequence: CASSEGQLPYEQYF.

J is TRBJ2-2 and V is TRBV5-1; 9 bases align to TRBD2. Germline V gene sequence: CDR1 SGHRS, CDR2 YFSETQ. The CDR3 loop spans 14 amino acids. The junction had 3 bases not matched to a gene; V was cut back by 5 bases and J by 4 bases. The CDR3 is CASRRGGGTGELFF. CDR3 DNA: TGCGCCAGCAGGCGGGGGGGAGGCACCGGGGAGCTGTTTTTT.

V gene TRBV10-2 combines with J gene TRBJ1-5; TRBD1 matches 7 bases. CDR1 is WSHSY, CDR2 SAAADI, per germline. The CDR3 extends over 14 amino acids. V lost 7 bases to trimming and J lost 4 bases; unmatched junction nucleotides: 7. The CDR3 nucleotides read TGCGCCAGCATAATTAGGGACAGAAATCAGCCCCAGCATTTT. Protein: CASIIRDRNQPQHF.

This clone was seen more than once but under ten times. The chain uses TRBV5-5 and TRBJ2-5; TRBD1 might be the D (6 bases). Between the trimmed V and J ends, which lost 0 bases and 7 bases, there was a span of 16 bases. Per the germline V gene, CDR1 is SGHKS and CDR2 is YYEKEE (reference sequence). The CDR3 runs to 15 residues. CDR3 sequence: CASSLEGQQRGTQYF. The CDR3 DNA reads as TGTGCCAGCAGCTTGGAGGGACAACAACGGGGGACCCAGTACTTC.

This sequence joins TRBV7-2 and TRBJ2-1, with TRBD2 identical over 7 bases. Germline-derived CDR1 and CDR2 are SGHTA and FQGNSA. V shed 3 bases and J 7 bases; nucleotides not matched to a gene: 6. CDR3 length equals 14 residues. DNA of the CDR3: TGTGCCAGCAGCTTCTTCAGCGGGGCAAATGAGCAGTTCTTC. It codes for CASSFFSGANEQFF.

The genes are TRBV28 and TRBJ2-7; 8 bases align to TRBD1. J was trimmed by 5 bases and V by 7 bases; bases with no gene match: 10. Looked up from germline, CDR1 is MDHEN and CDR2 is SYDVKM. The CDR3 has 14 amino acids. CDR3 sequence: CASNGQGLVDEQYF. The CDR3, as DNA: TGTGCCAGCAATGGACAGGGCCTCGTCGACGAGCAGTACTTC.

This chain links TRBV9 with TRBJ2-5; TRBD2 matches at 11 bases. Per germline, CDR1 SGDLS and CDR2 YYNGEE. The CDR3 consists of 17 residues. With V trimmed by 5 bases and J by 5 bases, 14 bases remained unmatched. CDR3 region: CASSPGASGRPGETQYF. The DNA of the CDR3 is TGTGCCAGCAGTCCCGGGGCTAGCGGGAGGCCAGGGGAGACCCAGTACTTC.

This clone was counted a few times. The chain carries TRBV10-2 and TRBJ2-3; possible D gene TRBD2, 5 bases. This CDR3 is 13 amino acids long. V was cut by 8 bases and J by 6 bases, with 15 bases left in between. Germline V gene sequence: CDR1 WSHSY, CDR2 SAAADI. The CDR3 is CASPIPSGDTQYF. Here the CDR3 DNA reads TGCGCCAGCCCAATACCCTCGGGGGATACGCAGTATTTT.

This clone was seen only a few times. This chain uses TRBV10-2 with TRBJ2-1, with 7 bases that match TRBD2. J lost 3 bases, V lost 9 bases, and 5 bases had no gene match. Germline loops: CDR1 WSHSY, CDR2 SAAADI. CDR3 size: 13 residues. CDR3 sequence reads: CARGGTLYNEQFF. The CDR3 region has the DNA TGCGCCAGGGGGGGGACCCTCTACAATGAGCAGTTCTTC.

The chain is built from TRBV6-4 and TRBJ2-7, with 7 nucleotides matching TRBD1. The trim removed 6 bases at V and 3 bases at J, leaving 5 bases unmatched. This CDR3 is built from 13 residues. Germline assignment: CDR1 MRHNA and CDR2 SNTAGT. The CDR3 is CASSQGDGYEQYF. The CDR3 DNA is TGTGCCAGCAGCCAGGGGGATGGCTACGAGCAGTACTTC.

V is TRBV13 and J is TRBJ2-5; 8 bases are a match to TRBD2. Trimming removed 4 bases from V and 5 bases from J; junction bases left unmatched: 9. The germline gives CDR1 PRHDT, CDR2 FYEKMQ (reference sequence). The CDR3 totals 15 residues. In nucleotides, the CDR3 is TGTGCCAGCAGCTCGAGACTAGCGAGAGGGGAGACCCAGTACTTC. Its translation is CASSSRLARGETQYF.

The rearrangement joins TRBV19 to TRBJ2-1; weak D call: TRBD2 (5 bases). The CDR3 covers 15 residues. V lost 3 bases and J lost 7, with 16 bases in between. Per germline, CDR1 LNHDA and CDR2 SQIVND (reference sequence). The CDR3 DNA follows: TGTGCCAGTAGTATCTCTAGCTTACCAGATAATGAGCAGTTCTTC. Its protein is CASSISSLPDNEQFF.

V and J are TRBV30 and TRBJ1-1; possibly TRBD1 for D (5 bases). This CDR3 has 13 amino acids. With 0 bases removed from V and 7 bases from J, the gap between germline ends came to 12 bases. Per the germline V gene, CDR1 is GTSNPN and CDR2 is SVGIG (reference sequence). The CDR3 loop reads CAWSVSSGLEAFF. DNA for the CDR3: TGTGCCTGGAGTGTTAGTTCAGGGCTTGAAGCTTTCTTT.

CDR3 coding DNA: TGTGCCAGCAGCTCGCACGGCAGGGGGAGACTTTTGGCCCTAACGAACACCGGGGAGCTGTTTTTT. This gives the protein CASSSHGRGRLLALTNTGELFF. The V and J genes are TRBV7-4 and TRBJ2-2; 7 bases match TRBD1. Germline assignment: CDR1 SGHVT and CDR2 SQSDAQ. With V trimmed by 4 bases and J by 0 bases, 23 bases remained unmatched. The CDR3 is 22 amino acids.

The rearrangement uses TRBV27 and TRBJ2-7; 10 bases are shared with TRBD2. V lost 2 bases to trimming and J lost 4 bases; unmatched junction nucleotides: 11. The CDR3 loop spans 17 amino acids. CDR1 and CDR2 (germline): MNHEY, SMNVEV (reference sequence). This CDR3 reads CASSLVNPSGSFYEQYF. The CDR3 DNA is TGTGCCAGCAGTTTAGTCAACCCTAGCGGGAGTTTTTACGAGCAGTACTTC.